Listed below are T cell receptor beta chains from one sample, sequenced in a study of memory CD4+ T cells and cytomegalovirus serostatus. TCRdb's table, derived via immunoSEQ multiplex PCR, lists solely in-frame clones and lacks some. This sample has approximately 92,000 clones; about 80% occur once, and the top ten carry 3.5% to 4%. Sequencing was performed on memory CD4+ T cells from blood. The receptors here all came from an adult in good health and CMV-seropositive. Each CDR3 is given with its conserved first and last residue. A D gene is named only where the DNA matches it firmly. Not all rows give a size; the values are once, few, many and, for expanded clones, a class.

d_gene	abundance	v_gene	len	j_gene	CDR3nt	CDR3aa
-	-	TRBV4-1	15	TRBJ2-7	TGCGCCAGCAGCCAAGATCCGACAGATCTCGGCGAGCAGTACTTC	CASSQDPTDLGEQYF
TRBD1	-	TRBV29-1	14	TRBJ2-1	TGCAGCGTTAGGCCCTCCGGGACAGTCCATGAGCAGTTCTTC	CSVRPSGTVHEQFF
-	-	TRBV4-2	14	TRBJ1-2	TGTGCCAGCAGCTTAACCGCAGGGCACTATGGCTACACCTTC	CASSLTAGHYGYTF
-	-	TRBV7-2	13	TRBJ1-2	TGTGCCAGCAAATCCGGGACATCTTATGGCTACACCTTC	CASKSGTSYGYTF
-	-	TRBV6-1	14	TRBJ2-7	TGTGCCAGTACTGATCTCCAGACCCTCTACGAGCAGTACTTC	CASTDLQTLYEQYF
-	-	TRBV5-1	15	TRBJ1-2	TGCGCCAGCACACAAAGTGGGGGCACAGGGACTGGCTACACCTTC	CASTQSGGTGTGYTF
TRBD1	-	TRBV19	14	TRBJ1-2	TGTGCCAGTAGTGAAGGGACAGGCCTCTATGGCTACACCTTC	CASSEGTGLYGYTF
-	once	TRBV14	14	TRBJ1-1	TGTGCCAGCAGCCAATTGAGGGGAGGCACTGAAGCTTTCTTT	CASSQLRGGTEAFF
TRBD1	-	TRBV5-1	15	TRBJ2-7	TGCGCCAGCAGCGGATCCGGGACAGGGTCCTGGGAGCAGTACTTC	CASSGSGTGSWEQYF
-	-	TRBV6-1	12	TRBJ1-1	TGTGCCAGCAGGTACACGGGAACTGAAGCTTTCTTT	CASRYTGTEAFF
-	-	TRBV14	15	TRBJ2-5	TGTGCCAGCAGCCAACGACTAGACCTTGGGGAGACCCAGTACTTC	CASSQRLDLGETQYF
TRBD1	-	TRBV2	13	TRBJ1-1	TGTGCCAGCAGTCTGCAGGGGGCGCGGGGGGCTTTCTTT	CASSLQGARGAFF
-	-	TRBV5-4	16	TRBJ1-1	TGTGCCAGCAGCTTGGCAGGAGGCAGGGGGAACACTGAAGCTTTCTTT	CASSLAGGRGNTEAFF
TRBD2	-	TRBV4-1	16	TRBJ2-5	TGCGCCAGCAGCCAAGATATGGCTAGCGGGGCGCTGGCCCAGTACTTC	CASSQDMASGALAQYF
-	few	TRBV5-4	14	TRBJ2-2	TGTGCCAGCAGCTTGGACAGTAACACCGGGGAGCTGTTTTTT	CASSLDSNTGELFF
-	once	TRBV7-9	12	TRBJ1-4	TGTGCCAGCAGCTTTTCAATCGAAAAACTGTTTTTT	CASSFSIEKLFF
-	-	TRBV20-1	11	TRBJ2-7	TGCAGTGCTAGCCGATCCTACGAGCAGTACTTC	CSASRSYEQYF
TRBD1	-	TRBV15	13	TRBJ1-2	TGTGCCACCAGAACGACAGGGTCCTATGGCTACACCTTC	CATRTTGSYGYTF
TRBD1	-	TRBV11-2	14	TRBJ2-7	TGTGCCAGCAGCTCTTTAAAGGACAGGGCCGAGCAGTACTTC	CASSSLKDRAEQYF
TRBD2	few	TRBV7-8	16	TRBJ2-2	TGTGCCAGCATAGGACTAGCGGGAATTAACACCGGGGAGCTGTTTTTT	CASIGLAGINTGELFF
TRBD2	-	TRBV5-4	16	TRBJ2-2	TGTGCCAGCAGGCCCGGGACTAGCGGGATCACCGGGGAGCTGTTTTTT	CASRPGTSGITGELFF
TRBD1	-	TRBV7-9	13	TRBJ1-1	TGTGCCAGCAGCTTCGGACAGGGCGGGGGGGCTTTCTTT	CASSFGQGGGAFF
TRBD2	-	TRBV27	16	TRBJ2-3	TGTGCCAGCAGTAGACGGATAGGGACTACCACAGATACGCAGTATTTT	CASSRRIGTTTDTQYF
-	few	TRBV7-3	13	TRBJ2-7	TGTGCCAGCAGCCTGGGGACCCGGGGCGAGCAGTACTTC	CASSLGTRGEQYF
TRBD2	-	TRBV5-1	16	TRBJ2-1	TGCGCCAGCAGCCGCCAGACTAGCGGGAGGGCCAATGAGCAGTTCTTC	CASSRQTSGRANEQFF
TRBD2	-	TRBV6-6	16	TRBJ2-2	TGTGCCAGCAGTTCACACGGGACTAGAAGCACCGGGGAGCTGTTTTTT	CASSSHGTRSTGELFF
-	few	TRBV11-2	14	TRBJ2-2	TGTGCCAGCAGGGAGGACTGGGGAACCGGGGAGCTGTTTTTT	CASREDWGTGELFF
-	-	TRBV15	15	TRBJ1-2	TGTGCCACCAGCAGGACTAGGGAGGGGGGCTATGGCTACACCTTC	CATSRTREGGYGYTF
-	-	TRBV6-4	13	TRBJ2-2	TGTGCCAGCAGTGAACGTCAGGAAGGGGAGCTGTTTTTT	CASSERQEGELFF
TRBD2	-	TRBV18	17	TRBJ2-3	TGTGCCAGCTCACCACCACGGACTAGCTCTGGCACAGATACGCAGTATTTT	CASSPPRTSSGTDTQYF
TRBD2	-	TRBV5-1	17	TRBJ2-7	TGCGCCACCAGGACCGGGACTAGCGGGATCAGGAGCTACGAGCAGTACTTC	CATRTGTSGIRSYEQYF
-	-	TRBV5-1	15	TRBJ2-7	TGCGCCAGCAGCCCCATAGACCAATCTTCGGGCGAGCAGTACTTC	CASSPIDQSSGEQYF
-	-	TRBV5-1	13	TRBJ1-2	TGCGCCAGCAGAGATCCGGGCAACTATGGCTACACCTTC	CASRDPGNYGYTF
TRBD2	few	TRBV7-2	16	TRBJ2-7	TGTGCCAGCAGCTTGGGCCCTAGCGGGAGTCGGTACGAGCAGTACTTC	CASSLGPSGSRYEQYF
TRBD1	-	TRBV28	16	TRBJ2-3	TGTGCCAGCAGTTTGATACAGGGGGGCGGCACAGATACGCAGTATTTT	CASSLIQGGGTDTQYF
-	-	TRBV4-3	13	TRBJ2-1	TGCGCCAGCAGCCAGCACTTGCTCAATGAGCAGTTCTTC	CASSQHLLNEQFF
-	-	TRBV7-2	15	TRBJ2-7	TGTGCCACCGCCCCGGGGCAGGGCTCAACCTACGAGCAGTACTTC	CATAPGQGSTYEQYF
-	once	TRBV7-8	13	TRBJ2-5	TGTGCCAGCAGCGGAGCCCAGCAAGAGACCCAGTACTTC	CASSGAQQETQYF
TRBD1	-	TRBV6-5	16	TRBJ1-1	TGTGCCAGCAGTTATGGAATACAGGGGTCGAACACTGAAGCTTTCTTT	CASSYGIQGSNTEAFF
-	-	TRBV7-3	15	TRBJ1-1	TGTGCCAGCAGCTTAATCAGTGGCCGCCCCACTGAAGCTTTCTTT	CASSLISGRPTEAFF
-	-	TRBV9	12	TRBJ2-5	TGTGCCAGCAGCGTAGGGGGTGAGACCCAGTACTTC	CASSVGGETQYF
-	-	TRBV6-1	16	TRBJ2-3	TGTGCCAGCAGTGAAAAACGGGATAGTTTCACAGATACGCAGTATTTT	CASSEKRDSFTDTQYF
-	-	TRBV5-1	13	TRBJ1-5	TGCGCCAGCAGCTTGGAGTTAAATCAGCCCCAGCATTTT	CASSLELNQPQHF
-	-	TRBV2	11	TRBJ1-2	TGTGCCAGCAGTGGGCCCTCTGGCTACACCTTC	CASSGPSGYTF
-	-	TRBV19	13	TRBJ1-5	TGTGCCAGTGCAAAGGGGGGCAATCAGCCCCAGCATTTT	CASAKGGNQPQHF
TRBD2	-	TRBV11-1	15	TRBJ2-1	TGTGCCAGCAGCCCCGGACTAGCGGGAGAGGATGAGCAGTTCTTC	CASSPGLAGEDEQFF
-	-	TRBV2	14	TRBJ2-2	TGTGCCAGCCAGAGCCAGGTGGGATCCGGGGAGCTGTTTTTT	CASQSQVGSGELFF
TRBD1	-	TRBV5-6	16	TRBJ1-4	TGTGCCAGCAGCTCAATCCAGGGGGCGGGTAGTGAAAAACTGTTTTTT	CASSSIQGAGSEKLFF
-	-	TRBV5-1	14	TRBJ2-7	TGCGCCAGCAGCTTGGCTTCGGGCCCCTACGAGCAGTACTTC	CASSLASGPYEQYF
-	-	TRBV29-1	11	TRBJ2-3	TGCAGCGCCAGTAGCACAGATACGCAGTATTTT	CSASSTDTQYF
-	-	TRBV27	15	TRBJ2-7	TGTGCCACCCGCCGGGGGGGGACAGGGCTCTACGAGCAGTACTTC	CATRRGGTGLYEQYF
-	-	TRBV9	16	TRBJ1-4	TGTGCCAGCAGCGTAGCTGGGGGGTTGACTAATGAAAAACTGTTTTTT	CASSVAGGLTNEKLFF